This T cell receptor beta chain originates from a study of blood T cells in healthy people across ages. This clonotype has only a few counts. The authors ran a second PCR of roughly 7 to 11 cycles using a sample-barcoded 5' primer and a J-beta primer mix. MiXCR, applied by TCRdb to the 5' RACE reads, yields one record per CDR3 protein. The repertoire consists of some 900,000 distinct CDR3 sequences, with roughly 43% occurring once and the leading ten covering around an eighth. The clonotype comes from a man aged 25-45 years in good health. Sequencing was carried out using blood.

The DNA for the CDR3 is TGTGCTAGTGGTTTGAACGTCGGGGGATTAAGTGAGCAGTTCTTC. Translation: CASGLNVGGLSEQFF. The V call is TRBV12-5, the J call TRBJ2-1, with TRBD2 as a possible D gene (6 bases). The V and J ends lost 2 bases and 9 bases respectively, with 17 bases between them. The CDR3 has 15 residues. CDR1 is LGHNT, CDR2 FRNRAP, per germline.